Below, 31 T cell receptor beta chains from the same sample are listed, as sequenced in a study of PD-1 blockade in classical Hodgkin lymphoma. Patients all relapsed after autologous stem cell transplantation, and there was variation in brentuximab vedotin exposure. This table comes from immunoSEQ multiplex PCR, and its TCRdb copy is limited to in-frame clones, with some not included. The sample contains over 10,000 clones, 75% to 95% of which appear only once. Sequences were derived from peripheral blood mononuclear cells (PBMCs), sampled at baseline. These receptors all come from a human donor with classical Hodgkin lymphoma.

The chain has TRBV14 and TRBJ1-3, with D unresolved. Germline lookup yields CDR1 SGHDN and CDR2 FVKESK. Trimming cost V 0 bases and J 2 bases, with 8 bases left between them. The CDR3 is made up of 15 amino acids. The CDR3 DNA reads TGTGCCAGCAGCCAAGAACACGGGGCTGGAAACACCATATATTTT. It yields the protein CASSQEHGAGNTIYF.

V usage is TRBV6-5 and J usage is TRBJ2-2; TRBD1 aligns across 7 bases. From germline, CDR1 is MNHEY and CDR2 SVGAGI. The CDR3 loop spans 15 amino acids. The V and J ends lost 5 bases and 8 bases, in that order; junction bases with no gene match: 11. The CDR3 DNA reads TGTGCCAGCAGTCAACCTTCCAGGGGGTTTGGGGAGCTGTTTTTT. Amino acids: CASSQPSRGFGELFF.

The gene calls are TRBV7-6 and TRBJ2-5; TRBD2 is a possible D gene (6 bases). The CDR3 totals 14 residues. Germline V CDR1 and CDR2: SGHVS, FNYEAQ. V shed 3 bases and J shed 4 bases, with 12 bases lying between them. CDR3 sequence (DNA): TGTGCCAGCAGCTTCGTGGGGCGGGGAGAGACCCAGTACTTC. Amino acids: CASSFVGRGETQYF.

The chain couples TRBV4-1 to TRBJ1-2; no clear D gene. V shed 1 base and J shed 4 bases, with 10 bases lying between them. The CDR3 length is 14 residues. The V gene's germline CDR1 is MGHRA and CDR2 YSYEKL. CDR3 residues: CASSQVTGSYGYTF. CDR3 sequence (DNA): TGCGCCAGCAGCCAAGTTACGGGAAGCTATGGCTACACCTTC.

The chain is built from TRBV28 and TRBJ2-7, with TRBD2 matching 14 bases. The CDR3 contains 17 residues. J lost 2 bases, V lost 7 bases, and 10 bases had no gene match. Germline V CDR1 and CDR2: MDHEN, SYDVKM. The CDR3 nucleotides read TGTGCCAGCACCTCCGGAGGACTAGCGGGGGGCACCTACGAGCAGTACTTC. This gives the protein CASTSGGLAGGTYEQYF.

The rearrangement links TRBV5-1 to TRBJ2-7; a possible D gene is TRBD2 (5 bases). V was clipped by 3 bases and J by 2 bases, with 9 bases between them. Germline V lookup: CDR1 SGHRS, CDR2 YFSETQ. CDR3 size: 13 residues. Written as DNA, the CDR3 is TGCGCCAGCAGCTCGAGCGGCCCCTACGAGCAGTACTTC. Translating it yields CASSSSGPYEQYF.

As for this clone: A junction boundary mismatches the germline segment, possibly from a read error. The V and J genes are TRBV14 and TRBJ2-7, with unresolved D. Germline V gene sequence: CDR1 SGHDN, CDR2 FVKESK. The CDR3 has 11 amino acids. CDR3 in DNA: TGTGCCAGCAGCCAAGACAGCTTAGTCCACTTC. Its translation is CASSQDSLVHF.

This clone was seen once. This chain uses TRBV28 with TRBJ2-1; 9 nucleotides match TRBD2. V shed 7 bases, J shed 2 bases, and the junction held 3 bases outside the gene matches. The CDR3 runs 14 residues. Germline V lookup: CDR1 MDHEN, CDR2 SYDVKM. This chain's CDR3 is CASTLAGAYNEQFF. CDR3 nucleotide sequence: TGTGCCAGCACCTTAGCGGGGGCCTACAATGAGCAGTTCTTC.

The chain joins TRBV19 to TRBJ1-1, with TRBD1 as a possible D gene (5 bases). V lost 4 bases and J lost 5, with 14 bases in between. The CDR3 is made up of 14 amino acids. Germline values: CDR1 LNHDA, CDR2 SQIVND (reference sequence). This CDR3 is CASSNLAGRTEAFF. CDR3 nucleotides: TGTGCCAGTAGTAACCTGGCAGGGAGGACTGAAGCTTTCTTT.

CDR3 bases: TGTGCCAGCAGCTTAGACGTAGGGGGCGAGCAGTACTTC. Encoded protein: CASSLDVGGEQYF. This chain connects TRBV11-2 to TRBJ2-7; D is perhaps TRBD1 (6 bases). Germline V gives CDR1 SGHAT, CDR2 FQNNGV. V was shortened by 0 bases and J by 6 bases, with 9 bases between the two germline ends. This CDR3 has 13 amino acids.

CDR3 nucleotides: TGTGCCAGCAGCTTGGCCATAGGCGGCGGCTCTGGAAACACCATATATTTT. Protein: CASSLAIGGGSGNTIYF. V and J are TRBV5-4 and TRBJ1-3; D is uncertain. Deletions cut 0 bases from V and 0 bases from J, with 13 bases between. The CDR3 spans 17 residues. Germline V gene sequence: CDR1 SGHNT, CDR2 YYREEE (reference sequence).

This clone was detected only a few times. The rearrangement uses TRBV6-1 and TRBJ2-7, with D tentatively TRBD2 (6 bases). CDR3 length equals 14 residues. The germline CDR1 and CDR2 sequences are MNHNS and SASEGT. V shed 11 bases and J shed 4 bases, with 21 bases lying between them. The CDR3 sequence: CALEEGSGTYEQYF. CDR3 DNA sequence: TGTGCCCTGGAGGAGGGCTCGGGGACTTACGAGCAGTACTTC.

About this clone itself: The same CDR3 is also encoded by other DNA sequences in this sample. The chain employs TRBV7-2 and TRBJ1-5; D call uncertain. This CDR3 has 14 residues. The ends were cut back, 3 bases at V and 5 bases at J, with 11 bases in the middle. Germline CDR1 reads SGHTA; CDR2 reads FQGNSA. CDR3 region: CASSFGGSHQPQHF. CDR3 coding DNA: TGTGCCAGCAGCTTCGGAGGATCCCATCAGCCCCAGCATTTT.

The CDR3 bases are TGTGCCAGCAGCTCGGACAGGGCGTACCAAGAGACCCAGTACTTC. Encoded protein: CASSSDRAYQETQYF. This rearrangement joins TRBV5-8 to TRBJ2-5; TRBD1 agrees at 8 bases. The germline V gene encodes CDR1 SGHTS and CDR2 YDEGEE. The CDR3 sequence is 15 residues long. Trimming cost V 3 bases and J 0 bases; bases outside gene matches: 4.

The CDR3 nucleotides read TGCGCCAGCAGCTTGGCTGCAGGGAGGTCCAACGAGCAGTACTTC. Its protein is CASSLAAGRSNEQYF. The rearrangement joins TRBV5-1 to TRBJ2-7; maybe TRBD2 (6 bases). CDR1 and CDR2 from the germline V gene are SGHRS and YFSETQ. V lost 0 bases, J lost 5 bases, and 15 bases lay in between. There are 15 residues in the CDR3.

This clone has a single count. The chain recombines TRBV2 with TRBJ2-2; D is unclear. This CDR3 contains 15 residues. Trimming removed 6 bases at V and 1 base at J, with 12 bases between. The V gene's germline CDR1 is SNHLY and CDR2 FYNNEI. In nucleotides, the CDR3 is TGTGCCAGCAGCTATGGACGGATGAACACCGGGGAGCTGTTTTTT. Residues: CASSYGRMNTGELFF.

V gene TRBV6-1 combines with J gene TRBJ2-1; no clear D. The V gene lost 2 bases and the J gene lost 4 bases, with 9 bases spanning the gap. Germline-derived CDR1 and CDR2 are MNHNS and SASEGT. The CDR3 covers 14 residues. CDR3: CASSEYRLYNEQFF. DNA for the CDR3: TGTGCCAGCAGTGAATACCGATTGTACAATGAGCAGTTCTTC.

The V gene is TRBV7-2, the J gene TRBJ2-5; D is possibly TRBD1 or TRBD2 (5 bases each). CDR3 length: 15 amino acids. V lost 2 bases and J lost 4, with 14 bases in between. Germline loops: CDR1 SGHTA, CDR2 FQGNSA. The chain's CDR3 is CASSLSGAPSETQYF. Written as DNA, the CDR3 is TGTGCCAGCAGCTTATCCGGGGCGCCGTCAGAGACCCAGTACTTC.

For the CDR3, the DNA is TGTGCCAGCAGCCCGCGGACAAGTAGCTCCTACAATGAGCAGTTCTTC. Protein sequence: CASSPRTSSSYNEQFF. The chain links TRBV11-3 to TRBJ2-1; D might be TRBD1 (5 bases). The CDR3 is 16 residues long. With 5 bases removed from V and 0 bases from J, the gap between germline ends came to 14 bases. CDR1 is SGHNT and CDR2 is YENEEA in the germline V gene.

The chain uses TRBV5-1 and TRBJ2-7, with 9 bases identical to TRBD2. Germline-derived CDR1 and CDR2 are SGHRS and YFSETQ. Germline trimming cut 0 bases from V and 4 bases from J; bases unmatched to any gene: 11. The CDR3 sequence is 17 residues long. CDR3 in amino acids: CASSLETGLAPLYEQYF. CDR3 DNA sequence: TGCGCCAGCAGCTTGGAGACCGGACTAGCGCCTTTGTACGAGCAGTACTTC.

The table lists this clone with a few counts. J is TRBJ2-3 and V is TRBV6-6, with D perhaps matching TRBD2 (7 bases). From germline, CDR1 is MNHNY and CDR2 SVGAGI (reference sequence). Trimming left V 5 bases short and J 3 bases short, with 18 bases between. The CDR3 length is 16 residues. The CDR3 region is CASSPLWGGPTDTQYF. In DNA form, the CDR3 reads TGTGCCAGCAGTCCCCTGTGGGGGGGGCCAACAGATACGCAGTATTTT.

The chain's CDR3 is CASSSEYEQYF. The CDR3 DNA reads as TGTGCCAGCAGCTCTGAGTACGAGCAGTACTTC. The chain employs TRBV5-6 and TRBJ2-7, with unresolved D. Trimming removed 3 bases at V and 4 bases at J, with 5 bases between. The germline CDR1 and CDR2 sequences are SGHDT and YYEEEE. This CDR3 spans 11 amino acids.

Written as DNA, the CDR3 is TGTGCCAGCAGCTTAGGGCTGGGACAAGAGCAGTATTTT. Its translation: CASSLGLGQEQYF. The chain uses TRBV7-2 and TRBJ2-3; maybe TRBD1 (6 bases). Germline lookup yields CDR1 SGHTA and CDR2 FQGNSA. V lost 1 base and J 11 bases, leaving 13 bases between the germline ends. CDR3 length: 13 amino acids. The entire variable domain, with the rest obtained from reference TRBV7-2 and TRBJ2-3, is as follows: GAGVSQSPSNKVTEKGKDVELRCDPISGHTALYWYRQSLGQGLEFLIYFQGNSAPDKSGLPSDRFSAERTGGSVSTLTIQRTQQEDSAVYLCASSLGLGQEQYFGPGTRLTVL.

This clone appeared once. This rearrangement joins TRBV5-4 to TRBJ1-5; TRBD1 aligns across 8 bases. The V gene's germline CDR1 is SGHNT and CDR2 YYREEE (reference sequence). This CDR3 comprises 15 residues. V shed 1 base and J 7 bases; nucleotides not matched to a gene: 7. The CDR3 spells CASSLPPGGWQPQHF. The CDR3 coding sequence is TGTGCCAGCAGCTTGCCGCCAGGGGGCTGGCAGCCCCAGCATTTT.

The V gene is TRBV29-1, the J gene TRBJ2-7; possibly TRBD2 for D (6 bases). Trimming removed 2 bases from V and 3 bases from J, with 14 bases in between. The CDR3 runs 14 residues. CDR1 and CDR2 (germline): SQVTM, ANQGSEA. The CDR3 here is CSVEPTGERYEQYF. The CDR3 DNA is TGCAGCGTTGAACCGACGGGGGAGCGCTACGAGCAGTACTTC.

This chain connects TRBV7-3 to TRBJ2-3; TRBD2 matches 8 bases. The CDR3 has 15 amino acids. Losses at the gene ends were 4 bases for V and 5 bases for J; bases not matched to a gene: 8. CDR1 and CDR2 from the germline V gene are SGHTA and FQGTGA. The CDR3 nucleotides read TGTGCCAGCAGCTCCGGAGCGGGGGCGGGAGATACGCAGTATTTT. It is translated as CASSSGAGAGDTQYF.

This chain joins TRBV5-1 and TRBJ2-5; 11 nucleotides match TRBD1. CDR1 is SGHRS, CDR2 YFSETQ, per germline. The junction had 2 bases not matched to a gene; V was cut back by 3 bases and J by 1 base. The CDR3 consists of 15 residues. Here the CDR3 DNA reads TGCGCCAGCAGCTCTGGGACAGGGGGCCAAGAGACCCAGTACTTC. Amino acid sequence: CASSSGTGGQETQYF.

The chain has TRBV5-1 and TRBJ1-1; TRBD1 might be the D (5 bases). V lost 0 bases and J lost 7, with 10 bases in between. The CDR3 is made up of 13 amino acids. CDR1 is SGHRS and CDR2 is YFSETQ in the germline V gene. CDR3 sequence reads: CASSLDRDLEAFF. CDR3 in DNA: TGCGCCAGCAGCTTGGATAGGGACCTTGAAGCTTTCTTT. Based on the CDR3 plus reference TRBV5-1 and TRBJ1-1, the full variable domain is KAGVTQTPRYLIKTRGQQVTLSCSPISGHRSVSWYQQTPGQGLQFLFEYFSETQRNKGNFPGRFSGRQFSNSRSEMNVSTLELGDSALYLCASSLDRDLEAFFGQGTRLTVV.

CDR3 protein: CASSHQVATNEKLFF. The CDR3 DNA reads TGCGCCAGCAGCCACCAAGTTGCTACTAATGAAAAACTGTTTTTT. V usage is TRBV5-1 and J usage is TRBJ1-4; D unclear. The CDR3 contains 15 residues. V was pared by 4 bases and J by 2 bases, with 12 bases between. CDR1 and CDR2 from the germline V gene are SGHRS and YFSETQ.

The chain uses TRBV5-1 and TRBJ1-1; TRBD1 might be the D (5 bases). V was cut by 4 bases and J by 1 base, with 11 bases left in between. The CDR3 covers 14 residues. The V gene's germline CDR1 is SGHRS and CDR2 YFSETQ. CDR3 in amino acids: CASSMGRENTEAFF. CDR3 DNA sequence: TGCGCCAGCAGCATGGGACGGGAGAACACTGAAGCTTTCTTT. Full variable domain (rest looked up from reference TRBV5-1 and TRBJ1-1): KAGVTQTPRYLIKTRGQQVTLSCSPISGHRSVSWYQQTPGQGLQFLFEYFSETQRNKGNFPGRFSGRQFSNSRSEMNVSTLELGDSALYLCASSMGRENTEAFFGQGTRLTVV.

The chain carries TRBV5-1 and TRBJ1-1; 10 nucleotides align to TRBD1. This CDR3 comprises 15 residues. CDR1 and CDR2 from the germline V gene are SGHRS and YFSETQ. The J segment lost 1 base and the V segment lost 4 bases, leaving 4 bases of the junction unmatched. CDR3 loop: CASSGTGEGNTEAFF. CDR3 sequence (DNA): TGCGCCAGCAGCGGGACAGGGGAAGGGAACACTGAAGCTTTCTTT.